This T cell receptor (beta chain) was found in a study of blood T cell repertoires in COVID-19. Study-wide background: Material from acute and convalescent COVID-19 was sourced from the United States, Italy and Spain. Sources were T cells, B-cell-depleted T cells, or PBMCs; the material itself was cDNA or gDNA.

Per germline, CDR1 ENHRY and CDR2 SYGVKD. There are 14 residues in the CDR3. V dropped 2 bases and J dropped 5 bases, with 12 bases sitting between them. How the authors handled the data: Estimates of nucleated cell counts were drawn from the amplification of reference gene primers. Generated by immunoSEQ multiplex PCR, the TCRdb table keeps only in-frame clones and is missing some. V, J and clone size derive from that table, while D and trimming were established from the DNA sequence. The sample records about 240,000 clones, around 87% being singletons. The sample taken for sequencing was peripheral blood. This chain connects TRBV10-3 to TRBJ1-2; tentative D call: TRBD1 (6 bases). The sequence was obtained from a woman between 65 and 79 years old with active or convalescent COVID-19. The CDR3 spells CAISEMGADYGYTF. The CDR3 DNA reads as TGTGCCATCAGTGAGATGGGGGCTGATTATGGCTACACCTTC.